The TCR beta chain described here comes from a study of T cells after posttransplantation cyclophosphamide. Treatment was busulfan-fludarabine conditioning, a marrow graft, and cyclophosphamide on days +3 and +4. The repertoire was sequenced with immunoSEQ multiplex PCR; TCRdb's copy has only in-frame clones and lacks some. Of some 20,000 clones listed, over 70% were seen once; the top ten hold 27%. This clone has only one observation. Its specificity is not known. Broader study findings: Recipient CMV seropositivity and CMV reactivation strongly tracked TRB clonality. Tissue-infiltrating T cells from skin or gut overlapped little with blood T cells. Donor CD8+ memory clones often dominated recipient blood repertoires at later times.

V dropped 5 bases and J dropped 3; count of bases not matched to a gene: 4. The CDR3 contains 14 residues. Germline CDR1 and CDR2: SEHNR and FQNEAQ (reference sequence). The chain recombines TRBV7-9 with TRBJ1-2, with 9 bases lining up with TRBD1. This receptor was obtained from a male patient aged 30 to 40 who received an allogeneic stem cell transplant from a related donor, was CMV-positive, and had acute GVHD only. The graft donor may be the source of some T cells. Specimen: PBMCs, collected after an allogeneic stem cell transplant with post-transplant cyclophosphamide. DNA for the CDR3: TGTGCCAGCAGCGCGGGACAGGGTGACTATGGCTACACCTTC. This gives the protein CASSAGQGDYGYTF.